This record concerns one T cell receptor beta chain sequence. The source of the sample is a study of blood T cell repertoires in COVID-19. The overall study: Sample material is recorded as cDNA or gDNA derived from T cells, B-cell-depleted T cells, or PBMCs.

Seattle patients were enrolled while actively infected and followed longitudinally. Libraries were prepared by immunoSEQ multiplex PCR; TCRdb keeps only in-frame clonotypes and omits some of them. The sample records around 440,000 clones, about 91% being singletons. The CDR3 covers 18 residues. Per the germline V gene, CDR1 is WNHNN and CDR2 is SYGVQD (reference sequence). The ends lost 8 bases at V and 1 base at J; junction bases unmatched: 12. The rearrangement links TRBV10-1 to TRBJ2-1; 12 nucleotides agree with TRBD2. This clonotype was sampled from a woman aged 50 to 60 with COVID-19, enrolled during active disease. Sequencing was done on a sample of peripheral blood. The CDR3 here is CASSGLAGGPGSYNEQFF. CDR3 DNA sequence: TGCGCCAGCTCCGGGCTAGCGGGGGGGCCGGGGTCCTACAATGAGCAGTTCTTC.